This T cell receptor (beta chain) was identified during a study of CD8+CD57+ T cells in acquired aplastic anemia. Study context: Sequencing produced an average of approximately 10 million reads per healthy donor for CD4+ cells. Study-wide findings and caveats: Comparison of patients with controls identified twenty-nine shared CD8+ CDR3 sequences.

This clonotype was seen a handful of times. Its antigen is unknown. Genomic DNA templated the TCR beta VDJ and CDR3 profiling. One entry per CDR3 protein, called by TCRdb with MiXCR from the reads. The sample holds some 42,000 distinct CDR3 sequences, 55% to 80% seen once. CDR1 and CDR2 (germline): DFQATT, SNEGSKA (reference sequence). This CDR3 is built from 12 residues. Trimming cost V 7 bases and J 3 bases; bases outside gene matches: 6. The TCR sequence derives from a human donor in good health, serving as a control. V usage is TRBV20-1 and J usage is TRBJ2-7, with 7 bases identical to TRBD1. Sequenced: sorted CD4+, CD8+, or CD8+CD57+ T cells (not recorded which) from PBMCs. The CDR3 coding sequence is TGCAGTGGGGACAGATTAAACTACGAGCAGTACTTC. It specifies CSGDRLNYEQYF.